Listed below are T cell receptor beta chains from one sample, sequenced in a study of T cell responses to AZD1222 COVID-19 vaccine. The method was immunoSEQ multiplex PCR; TCRdb's version includes in-frame clones alone and lacks a portion of them. The data show around 130,000 clones, roughly 89% seen once. The input for sequencing was peripheral blood, taken on day 0 of AZD1222 vaccination. The receptors derive from an adult in good health. Each CDR3 is given with its conserved first and last residue. The order of the fields is J gene, V gene, CDR3 protein.

j_call: TRBJ2-1
v_call: TRBV7-8
cdr3_aa: CASSLAGGPVSYNEQFF

j_call: TRBJ2-3
v_call: TRBV7-9
cdr3_aa: CASSLYGGTDTQYF

j_call: TRBJ1-6
v_call: TRBV6-4
cdr3_aa: CASSDTTGGSPLHF

j_call: TRBJ1-5
v_call: TRBV30
cdr3_aa: CALRLGNQPQHF

j_call: TRBJ2-5
v_call: TRBV27
cdr3_aa: CASSHLRTAETQYF

j_call: TRBJ2-1
v_call: TRBV7-2
cdr3_aa: CASRSNNWAGYNEQFF

j_call: TRBJ1-2
v_call: TRBV29-1
cdr3_aa: CSGGAGGSYGYTF

j_call: TRBJ1-5
v_call: TRBV6-5
cdr3_aa: CASQAGTGYQPQHF

j_call: TRBJ1-1
v_call: TRBV18
cdr3_aa: CASSPLDRVNTEAFF

j_call: TRBJ2-7
v_call: TRBV28
cdr3_aa: CASSVDAQGPSTYEQYF

j_call: TRBJ1-5
v_call: TRBV27
cdr3_aa: CASRRQTGSNQPQHF

j_call: TRBJ1-4
v_call: TRBV7-9
cdr3_aa: CASSSNDLTDNEKLFF

j_call: TRBJ1-4
v_call: TRBV19
cdr3_aa: CASSAGQPTNEKLFF

j_call: TRBJ1-1
v_call: TRBV18
cdr3_aa: CASSPADRDRFGAFF

j_call: TRBJ2-3
v_call: TRBV27
cdr3_aa: CASSFMGASADTQYF

j_call: TRBJ1-5
v_call: TRBV10-1
cdr3_aa: CARPRDRANQPQHF

j_call: TRBJ2-7
v_call: TRBV6-5
cdr3_aa: CASSYGSLGTYEQYF